This T cell receptor (beta chain) was found in a study of T cells in Graves' hyperthyroidism and ophthalmopathy. Reasons for excluding patients were uncontrolled infection, other autoimmune disease, pregnancy or lactation. This clonotype was counted at least ten times. As yet, its antigen is unknown. What was amplified from RNA transcripts were TCR beta CDR3 regions. A set of HTBI primers served as the primers for a first-round RT-PCR of the TCR CDR3. TCRdb redid the calling of the multiplex PCR reads with MiXCR, one entry per CDR3 protein. The top ten clones hold 7% to 9% of a sample with about 590,000 distinct CDR3 sequences, more than 13% of them seen once. This CDR3 spans 16 amino acids. J gave up 6 bases and V 4 bases, and 9 bases lay outside the gene matches. Per the germline V gene, CDR1 is MNHNS and CDR2 is SASEGT. Whole-study results and caveats: The model's output predicted ophthalmopathy at a median of 6.5 months prior to onset. Stable hyperthyroidism was separated from ophthalmopathy by a model based on 13 V-J features. Within blood appeared most thyroid clonotypes that had expanded above 0.001.

The receptor was derived from a woman under 30 with Graves' ophthalmopathy. Sequenced material: blood. V is TRBV6-1 and J is TRBJ2-7, with 13 bases that match TRBD2. The CDR3 region is CASSVLRGTSGTEQYF. The CDR3, as DNA: TGTGCCAGCAGTGTGTTACGGGGGACTAGCGGGACCGAGCAGTACTTC.